This T cell receptor beta chain was found in a study of T cells in narcolepsy. Turning to the study itself: Enrolled donors included narcolepsy type 1 or type 2 patients and healthy controls. Whole-study results and caveats: Autoreactive clone sequences were missing from some blood memory CD4+ repertoires.

TCRdb's copy holds only in-frame clones and misses some; the assay was immunoSEQ multiplex PCR. The sample gives over 30,000 clones, roughly 84% of which show up once; 1.5% to 2% is in the top ten. The germline V gene encodes CDR1 GTSNPN and CDR2 SVGIG (reference sequence). The trim removed 3 bases at V and 3 bases at J, leaving 4 bases unmatched. The CDR3 is made up of 15 amino acids. About this clone itself: Antigen: not known.

The source of this sequence is a human donor with narcolepsy. Sequencing was performed on CD45RA- memory CD4+ T cells from PBMCs. This chain uses TRBV30 with TRBJ1-6; 8 positions agree with TRBD1. The CDR3 spells CAWRQGGSYNSPLHF. The CDR3, as DNA: TGTGCCTGGAGACAGGGGGGCAGCTATAATTCACCCCTCCACTTT.